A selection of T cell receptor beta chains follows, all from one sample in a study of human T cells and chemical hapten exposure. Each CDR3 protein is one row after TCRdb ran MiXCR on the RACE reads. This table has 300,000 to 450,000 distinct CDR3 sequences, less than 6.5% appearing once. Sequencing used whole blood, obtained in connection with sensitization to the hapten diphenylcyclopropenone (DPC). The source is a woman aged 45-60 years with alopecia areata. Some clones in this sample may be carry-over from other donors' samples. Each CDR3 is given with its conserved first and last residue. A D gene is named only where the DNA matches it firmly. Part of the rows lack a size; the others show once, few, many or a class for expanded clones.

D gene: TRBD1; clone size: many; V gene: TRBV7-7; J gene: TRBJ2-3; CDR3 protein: CASSLGTGVDTQYF; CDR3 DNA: TGTGCCAGCAGCTTAGGGACAGGGGTAGATACGCAGTATTTT
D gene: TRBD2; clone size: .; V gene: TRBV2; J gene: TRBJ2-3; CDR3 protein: CASTLGLAGDPDTQYF; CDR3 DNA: TGTGCCAGCACCCTAGGACTAGCGGGGGACCCAGATACGCAGTATTTT
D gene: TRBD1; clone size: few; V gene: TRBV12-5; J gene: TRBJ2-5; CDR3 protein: CASGLGTGSTVETQYF; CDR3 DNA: TGTGCTAGTGGTTTGGGGACAGGGTCCACTGTGGAGACCCAGTACTTC
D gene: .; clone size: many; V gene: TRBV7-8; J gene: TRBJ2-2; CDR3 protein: CASSPIEPGELFF; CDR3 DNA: TGTGCCAGCAGCCCCATCGAGCCCGGGGAGCTGTTTTTT
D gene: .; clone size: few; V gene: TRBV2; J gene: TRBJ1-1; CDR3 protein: CASRSSVGNTEAFF; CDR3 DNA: TGTGCCAGCAGATCCTCAGTAGGGAACACTGAAGCTTTCTTT
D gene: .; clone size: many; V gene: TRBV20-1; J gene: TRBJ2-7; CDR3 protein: CSARDPKGYEQYF; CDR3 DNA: TGCAGTGCTAGAGACCCCAAGGGGTACGAGCAGTACTTC
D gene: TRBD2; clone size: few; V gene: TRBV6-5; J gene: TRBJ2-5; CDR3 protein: CASSYSAGGYQETQYF; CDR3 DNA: TGTGCCAGCAGTTACTCGGCGGGGGGGTACCAAGAGACCCAGTACTTC
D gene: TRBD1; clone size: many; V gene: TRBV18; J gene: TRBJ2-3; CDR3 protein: CASSPPLRTGGLRDTQYF; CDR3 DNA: TGTGCCAGCTCACCACCTTTGAGGACAGGGGGCCTCCGCGATACGCAGTATTTT
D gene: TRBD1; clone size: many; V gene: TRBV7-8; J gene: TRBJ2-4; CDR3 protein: CASSLERGGQNIQYF; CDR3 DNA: TGTGCCAGCAGCTTGGAGCGAGGGGGCCAAAACATTCAGTACTTC
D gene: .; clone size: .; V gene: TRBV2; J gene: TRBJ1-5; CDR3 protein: CASSEPMGLGNQPQHF; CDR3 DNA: TGTGCCAGCAGTGAGCCGATGGGGTTGGGTAATCAGCCCCAGCATTTT
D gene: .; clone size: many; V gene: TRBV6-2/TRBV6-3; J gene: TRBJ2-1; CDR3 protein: CASSYSQGGTFPDEQFF; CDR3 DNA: TGTGCCAGCAGTTACTCGCAGGGGGGGACGTTTCCGGATGAGCAGTTCTTC
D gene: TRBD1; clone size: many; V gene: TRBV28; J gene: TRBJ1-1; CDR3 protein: CASSLYGTGNTEAFF; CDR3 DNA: TGTGCCAGCAGTTTATACGGGACAGGGAACACTGAAGCTTTCTTT
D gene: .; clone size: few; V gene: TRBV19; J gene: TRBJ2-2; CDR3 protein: CASRTGSGGELFF; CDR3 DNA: TGTGCCAGTAGAACAGGGAGTGGAGGGGAGCTGTTTTTT
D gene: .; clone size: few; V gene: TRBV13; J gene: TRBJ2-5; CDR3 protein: CASSPGSGLGTQYF; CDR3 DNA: TGTGCCAGCAGCCCCGGATCGGGCTTAGGGACCCAGTACTTC
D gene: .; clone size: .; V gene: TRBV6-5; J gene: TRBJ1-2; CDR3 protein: CASSYYQGPGYTF; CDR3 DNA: TGTGCCAGCAGCTACTACCAGGGGCCCGGCTACACCTTC
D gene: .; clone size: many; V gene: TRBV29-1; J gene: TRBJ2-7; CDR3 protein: CSVLGTGEQYF; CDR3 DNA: TGCAGCGTCTTGGGCACCGGCGAGCAGTACTTC
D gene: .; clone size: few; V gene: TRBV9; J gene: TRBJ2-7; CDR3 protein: CASSVSGGARNEQYF; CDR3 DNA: TGTGCCAGCAGCGTATCTGGCGGGGCCCGCAACGAGCAGTACTTC
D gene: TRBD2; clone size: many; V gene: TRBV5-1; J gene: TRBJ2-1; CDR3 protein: CASSIAPTSGGRNEQFF; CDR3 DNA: TGCGCCAGCAGCATCGCCCCGACTAGCGGGGGTAGGAATGAGCAGTTCTTC
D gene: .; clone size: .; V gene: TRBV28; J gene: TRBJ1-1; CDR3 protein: CATQAWGLMNTEAFF; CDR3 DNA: TGTGCCACCCAAGCTTGGGGGCTGATGAACACTGAAGCTTTCTTT
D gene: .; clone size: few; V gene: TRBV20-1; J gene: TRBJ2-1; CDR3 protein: CSAQRVGGVLLLYNEQFF; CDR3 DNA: TGCAGTGCTCAAAGAGTGGGCGGAGTCCTATTACTCTACAATGAGCAGTTCTTC
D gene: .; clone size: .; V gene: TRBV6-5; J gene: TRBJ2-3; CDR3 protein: CASSYGLLPDTQYF; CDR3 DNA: TGTGCCAGCAGTTACGGGCTACTTCCAGATACGCAGTATTTT
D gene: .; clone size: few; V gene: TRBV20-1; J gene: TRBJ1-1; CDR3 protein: CSATLGHSSTEAFF; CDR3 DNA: TGCAGTGCTACCCTGGGACACTCGAGCACTGAAGCTTTCTTT
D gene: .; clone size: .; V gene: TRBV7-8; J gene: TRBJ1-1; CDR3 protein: CASSLAAGVLNTEAFF; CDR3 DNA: TGTGCCAGCAGCTTAGCCGCAGGGGTCTTGAACACTGAAGCTTTCTTT
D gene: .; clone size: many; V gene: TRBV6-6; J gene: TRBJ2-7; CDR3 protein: CASSYGREQYF; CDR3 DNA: TGTGCCAGCAGTTACGGTCGGGAGCAGTACTTC
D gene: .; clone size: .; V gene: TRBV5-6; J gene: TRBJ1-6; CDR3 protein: CASTLGSMNSPLHF; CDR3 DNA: TGTGCCAGCACCTTGGGCAGTATGAATTCACCCCTCCACTTT
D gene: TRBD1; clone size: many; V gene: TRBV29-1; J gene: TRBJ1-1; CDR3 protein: CSVEDPGGEAFF; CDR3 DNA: TGCAGCGTTGAAGATCCAGGGGGTGAAGCTTTCTTT
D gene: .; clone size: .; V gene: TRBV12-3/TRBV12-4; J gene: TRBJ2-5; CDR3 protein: CATRIGGGPETQYF; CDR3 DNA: TGTGCCACTCGTATAGGGGGGGGGCCAGAGACCCAGTACTTC
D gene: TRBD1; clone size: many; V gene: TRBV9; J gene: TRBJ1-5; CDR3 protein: CASSAGDRSNQPQHF; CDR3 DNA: TGTGCCAGCAGCGCGGGGGACAGGAGCAATCAGCCCCAGCATTTT
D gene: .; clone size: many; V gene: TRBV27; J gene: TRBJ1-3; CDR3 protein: CASSLAIPSSGNTIYF; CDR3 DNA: TGTGCCAGCAGCCTAGCTATCCCGAGCTCTGGAAACACCATATATTTT
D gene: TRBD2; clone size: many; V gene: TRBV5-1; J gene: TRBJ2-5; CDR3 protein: CASSGRGETQYF; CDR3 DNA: TGCGCCAGCAGCGGGAGGGGAGAGACCCAGTACTTC
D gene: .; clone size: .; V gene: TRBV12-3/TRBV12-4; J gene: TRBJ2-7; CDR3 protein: CASSFGVSSYEQYF; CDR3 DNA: TGTGCCAGCAGTTTCGGGGTCAGTTCCTACGAGCAGTACTTC
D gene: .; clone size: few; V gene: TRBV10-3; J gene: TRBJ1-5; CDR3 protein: CAISEGGDQPQHF; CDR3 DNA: TGTGCCATCAGTGAGGGGGGGGATCAGCCCCAGCATTTT
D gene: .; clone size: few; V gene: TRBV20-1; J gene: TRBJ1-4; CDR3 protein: CSVGNSQKLFF; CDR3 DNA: TGCAGTGTAGGGAACAGCCAAAAACTGTTTTTT
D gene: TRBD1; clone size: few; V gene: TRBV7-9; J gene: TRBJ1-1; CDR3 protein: CASSSWTGAAFF; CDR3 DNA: TGTGCCAGCAGCTCTTGGACAGGGGCAGCTTTCTTT